Here is one T cell receptor beta chain with its context. The target antigen is unknown. This entry comes from a study of cytomegalovirus exposure and HLA in healthy donors. The CDR3 spans 15 residues. The V and J ends lost 6 bases and 8 bases, in that order; junction bases with no gene match: 11. CDR1 is MNHEY and CDR2 is SMNVEV in the germline V gene (reference sequence). Likely unrecorded immune exposures existed in these nominally healthy donors. A multiplex PCR was run with 60 Vbeta primers and 13 Jbeta primers. In the study's own analysis: Around 80 million unique TCR beta chains, around 11 million of them shared, were counted by a later analysis. Sequenced by immunoSEQ multiplex PCR; TCRdb stores in-frame clones only, minus some. V, J and clone size reflect that table, while D and trimming were determined from the DNA. The sample shows tens of thousands of clones, about four fifths of them seen only once.

Findings and limits, study-wide: Researchers reported from a later analysis that most CMV-associated TCR beta chains appeared HLA-restricted. Specific recognition of CMV antigens was confirmed in vitro for a few chains (all CMV-associated).

The chain uses TRBV27 and TRBJ2-1; 9 nucleotides line up with TRBD2. The sequence was collected from a man younger than 35 in good health and CMV-seronegative. The specimen was PBMCs. CDR3 DNA: TGTGCCAGCAGCCCAAGAGTAGCGGGAGCAGATGAGCAGTTCTTC. As protein: CASSPRVAGADEQFF.